The rows below give T cell receptor beta chains drawn from one sample of a study of shared clonotypes between healthy human individuals. Clones were sequenced by immunoSEQ multiplex PCR, and TCRdb holds only the in-frame ones, with some missing. The sample lists 2 million to 3 million clones; around nine tenths were seen once. Source material: naive CD4+ T cells sorted from blood. The source of these receptors is a man aged 18-30 years in good health. The CDR3 runs from the conserved cysteine through the conserved F or W. A D gene is named only where the DNA matches it firmly. Some rows mark clone size as missing; the rest say once, few, many or name a class of expanded clone.

V,size,J,D,DNA,CDR3
TRBV7-7,NA,TRBJ1-5,NA,TGTGCTAGCAACCCTATTAGGAGGAACAATCAGCCCCAGCATTTT,CASNPIRRNNQPQHF
TRBV7-6,NA,TRBJ2-2,TRBD1,TGTGCCAGCACCCTGGGGCAGGGGGCTTCTACCGGGGAGCTGTTTTTT,CASTLGQGASTGELFF
TRBV6-1,NA,TRBJ2-7,TRBD1,TGTGCCGGTGTGACAGGGTACGAGCAGTACTTC,CAGVTGYEQYF
TRBV5-1,NA,TRBJ1-4,TRBD1,TGCGCCAGTGGACCCGGAGGGACAGGGGACGAAAAACTGTTTTTT,CASGPGGTGDEKLFF
TRBV29-1,NA,TRBJ2-3,TRBD2,TGCAGCGTCGGACTAGCGGGCACAGATACGCAGTATTTT,CSVGLAGTDTQYF
TRBV7-2,NA,TRBJ2-3,TRBD1,TGTGCCAGCAGCCCCATCGGACAGGCGAGCACAGATACGCAGTATTTT,CASSPIGQASTDTQYF
TRBV11-2,NA,TRBJ2-1,TRBD1,TGTGCCAGCAGCCACCTGCGGCAGAACAGGGGCGAGATTAATGAGCAGTTCTTC,CASSHLRQNRGEINEQFF
TRBV2,NA,TRBJ2-6,NA,TGTGCCAGCACGACAGGAGGGGCAGGGGCCAACGTCCTGACTTTC,CASTTGGAGANVLTF
TRBV27,once,TRBJ2-1,TRBD1,TGTGCCAGCAGTCCGACAGGGGTGGGCTACAATGAGCAGTTCTTC,CASSPTGVGYNEQFF
TRBV19,once,TRBJ1-2,NA,TGTGCCAGTAGTATAGTAGGGGTAACAGGATATGGCTACACCTTC,CASSIVGVTGYGYTF
TRBV7-9,NA,TRBJ2-1,NA,TGTGCCAGCAGCTTATCGCCGGAGGGGCAGTTCTTC,CASSLSPEGQFF
TRBV5-6,NA,TRBJ1-1,NA,TGTGCCAGCAGCTTTTTAGACCGAATGAACACTGAAGCTTTCTTT,CASSFLDRMNTEAFF
TRBV30,once,TRBJ1-1,NA,TGTGCCTGGAGTGTATACTTACGGCGGAACACTGAAGCTTTCTTT,CAWSVYLRRNTEAFF
TRBV10-3,NA,TRBJ2-7,NA,TGTGCCATCAGACGGACGAGGGGTGCGTACGAGCAGTACTTC,CAIRRTRGAYEQYF
TRBV5-4,NA,TRBJ1-1,NA,TGTGCCAGCAGAGATGGACAGCTCGGAATGACTGAAGCTTTCTTT,CASRDGQLGMTEAFF
TRBV2,NA,TRBJ2-2,TRBD1,TGTGCCAGCAGGGGGGACAGCGACACCGGGGAGCTGTTTTTT,CASRGDSDTGELFF
TRBV25-1,NA,TRBJ2-1,NA,TGTGCCAGCAGTATCAGGGGGGAAAGGGAGCAGTTCTTC,CASSIRGEREQFF
TRBV10-3,NA,TRBJ1-3,NA,TGTGCCATCAGTCCCCCGGGGAACTCTGGAAACACCATATATTTT,CAISPPGNSGNTIYF
TRBV30,NA,TRBJ2-1,NA,TGTGCCTGGAGTGGTCAGACCTACAATGAGCAGTTCTTC,CAWSGQTYNEQFF
TRBV5-8,NA,TRBJ1-5,NA,TGTGCCAGCAGCTTTTCAGGGATCGGCAATCAGCCCCAGCATTTT,CASSFSGIGNQPQHF
TRBV2,few,TRBJ1-1,TRBD1,TGTGCCAGCAGCGCGACAGGGGGCCGGACTGAAGCTTTCTTT,CASSATGGRTEAFF
TRBV5-1,NA,TRBJ2-2,NA,TGCGCCAGCAGCTTGACAGGGCCAGGCGGGGAGCTGTTTTTT,CASSLTGPGGELFF
TRBV5-1,NA,TRBJ2-4,TRBD1,TGCGCCAGCAGCCCCGGGACAGCCCTGATAGCCAAAAACATTCAGTACTTC,CASSPGTALIAKNIQYF
TRBV10-1,once,TRBJ2-7,TRBD1,TGCGCCAGCAGGGCCGGACAGGGACCCTCCTACGAGCAGTACTTC,CASRAGQGPSYEQYF
TRBV18,NA,TRBJ1-5,TRBD1,TGTGCCAGCTCAAGGACAGGGGGGTTAGGTCAGCCCCAGCATTTT,CASSRTGGLGQPQHF
TRBV28,NA,TRBJ1-2,NA,TGTGCCAGCAGTTTGGAGGGGTATGGCTACACCTTC,CASSLEGYGYTF
TRBV18,once,TRBJ1-2,NA,TGTGCCAGCTCCCCACAGGTCGAGGGCTACACCTTC,CASSPQVEGYTF
TRBV2,NA,TRBJ1-2,NA,TGTGCCAGCAGTGGGGAACAGGGCTATGGCTACACCTTC,CASSGEQGYGYTF
TRBV5-4,NA,TRBJ2-3,NA,TGTGCCAGCAGCTGGGGAGATACGCAGTATTTT,CASSWGDTQYF
TRBV7-2,NA,TRBJ1-2,TRBD1,TGTGCCAGCAGCTTAGTCCCGGGACAGGGGGCGAAGGGCTACACCTTC,CASSLVPGQGAKGYTF
TRBV30,NA,TRBJ1-5,NA,TGTGCCTGGAGTTCGTGGGCCGTCAATCAGCCCCAGCATTTT,CAWSSWAVNQPQHF
TRBV4-1,NA,TRBJ2-7,NA,TGCGCCAGCAGCCACAACCAGCAGGGGCTGGGTTACGAGCAGTACTTC,CASSHNQQGLGYEQYF
TRBV6-5,NA,TRBJ2-5,TRBD2,TGTGCCAGCAGGGGGGGACTAGCGTCCGGAGAGACCCAGTACTTC,CASRGGLASGETQYF
TRBV30,NA,TRBJ2-5,TRBD1,TGTGCCTGGACCCCAAGGGGGACAGGGTTAGGGTACCAAGAGACCCAGTACTTC,CAWTPRGTGLGYQETQYF
TRBV19,NA,TRBJ1-5,NA,TGTGCCAGTAGTATGTCAGGGGGCAATCAGCCCCAGCATTTT,CASSMSGGNQPQHF
TRBV19,once,TRBJ2-3,NA,TGTGCCAGTAGTATCGAGAGCAATACGCAGTATTTT,CASSIESNTQYF
TRBV18,NA,TRBJ2-3,NA,TGTGCCAGCTCACCCCGGGACGGTTTATGGGATACGCAGTATTTT,CASSPRDGLWDTQYF
TRBV25-1,NA,TRBJ2-3,TRBD2,TGTGCCAGCAGTCCGAGCGGGAGGGGCACAGATACGCAGTATTTT,CASSPSGRGTDTQYF
TRBV19,NA,TRBJ2-3,NA,TGTGCCAGTATGGGAGGCACGGTGGCAGATACGCAGTATTTT,CASMGGTVADTQYF
TRBV6-5,once,TRBJ1-3,NA,TGTGCCAGCAGTTCCCCGTTAAGCTCTGGAAACACCATATATTTT,CASSSPLSSGNTIYF
TRBV6-6,NA,TRBJ1-5,TRBD1,TGTGCCAGCAGTTCAGGGACAGGCAATCAGCCCCAGCATTTT,CASSSGTGNQPQHF
TRBV9,NA,TRBJ2-7,NA,TGTGCCAGCAGCGTAGACGCGGGGCACCAGTACTTC,CASSVDAGHQYF
TRBV6-5,NA,TRBJ1-3,NA,TGTGCCAGTGGACGTAGCTCTGGAAACACCATATATTTT,CASGRSSGNTIYF
TRBV11-3,NA,TRBJ2-1,TRBD1,TGTGCCAGCAGCTTAGAAGGGACAGGATCTGGAGAGCAGTTCTTC,CASSLEGTGSGEQFF
TRBV11-3,NA,TRBJ1-6,NA,TGTGCCAGCAGCTTACGTAAGGATCGGATGGGATATAATTCACCCCTCCACTTT,CASSLRKDRMGYNSPLHF
TRBV5-5,NA,TRBJ1-5,NA,TGTGCCAGCAGCCCAGGGCACGGTAGCAATCAGCCCCAGCATTTT,CASSPGHGSNQPQHF
TRBV10-3,NA,TRBJ2-2,NA,TGTGCCACTTCACCTAACACCGGGGAGCTGTTTTTT,CATSPNTGELFF
TRBV29-1,NA,TRBJ2-7,NA,TGCAGCGTTGCAGACAACTCCTACGAGCAGTACTTC,CSVADNSYEQYF
TRBV6-4,NA,TRBJ2-7,TRBD1,TGTGCCAGCAGTGATAACACCGGGACAGTAACCTACGAGCAGTACTTC,CASSDNTGTVTYEQYF
TRBV18,NA,TRBJ2-7,NA,TGTGCCAGCTCACCACCGCCCCGCGGCGAGCAGTACTTC,CASSPPPRGEQYF
TRBV5-1,once,TRBJ2-2,NA,TGCGCCAGCAGCCCACAGTACGGGCGGGCGAACACCGGGGAGCTGTTTTTT,CASSPQYGRANTGELFF
TRBV11-2,NA,TRBJ1-1,NA,TGTGCCAGCAGTACAGGGTACACTGAAGCTTTCTTT,CASSTGYTEAFF
TRBV7-3,NA,TRBJ2-2,NA,TGTGCCAGCAGCTTATTGGGGGGATTTGACACCGGGGAGCTGTTTTTT,CASSLLGGFDTGELFF
TRBV5-6,NA,TRBJ2-7,NA,TGTGCCAGCAGTGTTCAGGCCTACGAGCAGTACTTC,CASSVQAYEQYF
TRBV18,NA,TRBJ2-7,TRBD2,TGTGCCAGCTCACCACCGGGACTAGCGGGAAGCTACGAGCAGTACTTC,CASSPPGLAGSYEQYF
TRBV12-5,NA,TRBJ2-2,NA,TGTGCTAGTGGTCCCCTCATGGCTAGCCGGACCGGGGAGCTGTTTTTT,CASGPLMASRTGELFF
TRBV19,NA,TRBJ2-7,TRBD2,TGTGCCAGTAGTATAGAATACGGGGGGGCCTACGAGCAGTACTTC,CASSIEYGGAYEQYF